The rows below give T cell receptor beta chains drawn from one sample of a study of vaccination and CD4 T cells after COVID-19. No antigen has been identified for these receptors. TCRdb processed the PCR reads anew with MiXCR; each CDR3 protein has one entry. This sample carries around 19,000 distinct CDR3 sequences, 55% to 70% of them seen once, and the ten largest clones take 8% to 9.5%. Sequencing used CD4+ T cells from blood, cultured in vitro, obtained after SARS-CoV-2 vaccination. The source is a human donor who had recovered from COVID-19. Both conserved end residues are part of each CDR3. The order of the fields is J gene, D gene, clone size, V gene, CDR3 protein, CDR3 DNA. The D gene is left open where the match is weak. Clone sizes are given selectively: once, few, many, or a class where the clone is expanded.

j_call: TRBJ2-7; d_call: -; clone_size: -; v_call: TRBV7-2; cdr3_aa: CASSPERSSYEQYF; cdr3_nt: TGTGCCAGCAGCCCGGAGAGGAGCTCCTACGAGCAGTACTTC
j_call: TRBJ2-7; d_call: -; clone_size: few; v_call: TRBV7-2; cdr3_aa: CASSLGVGTYEQYF; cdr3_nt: TGTGCCAGCAGCTTAGGAGTTGGGACCTACGAGCAGTACTTC
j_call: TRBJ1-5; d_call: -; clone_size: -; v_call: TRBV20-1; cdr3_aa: CSASPIREGNQPQHF; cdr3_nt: TGCAGTGCTAGCCCCATTAGGGAGGGCAATCAGCCCCAGCATTTT
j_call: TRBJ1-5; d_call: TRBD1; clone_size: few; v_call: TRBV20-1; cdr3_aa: CSATTTGGGSQPQHF; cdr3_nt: TGCAGTGCTACCACCACAGGGGGCGGGAGTCAGCCCCAGCATTTT
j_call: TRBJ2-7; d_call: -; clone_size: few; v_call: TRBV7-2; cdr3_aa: CASSKQGSVVYEQYF; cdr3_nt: TGTGCCAGCAGCAAACAGGGTAGCGTGGTCTACGAGCAGTACTTC
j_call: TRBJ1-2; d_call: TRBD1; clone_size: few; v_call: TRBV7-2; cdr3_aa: CASSSQGALGYTF; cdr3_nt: TGTGCCAGCAGCTCACAGGGGGCGCTTGGCTACACCTTC
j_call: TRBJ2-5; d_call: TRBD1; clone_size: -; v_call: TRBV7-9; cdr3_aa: CASSGDRGGQTQYF; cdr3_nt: TGTGCCAGCAGCGGGGACAGGGGAGGACAGACCCAGTACTTC
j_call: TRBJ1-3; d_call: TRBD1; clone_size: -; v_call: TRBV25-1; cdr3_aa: CASSGQGASGNTIYF; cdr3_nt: TGTGCCAGCAGTGGACAGGGGGCCTCTGGAAACACCATATATTTT
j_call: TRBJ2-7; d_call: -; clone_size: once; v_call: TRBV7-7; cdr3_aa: CASSLEANSYEQYF; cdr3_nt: TGTGCCAGCAGCTTAGAAGCGAACTCCTACGAGCAGTACTTC
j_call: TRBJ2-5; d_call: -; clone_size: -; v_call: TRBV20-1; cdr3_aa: CSASGRGEETQYF; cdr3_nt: TGCAGTGCTAGTGGCAGGGGAGAAGAGACCCAGTACTTC
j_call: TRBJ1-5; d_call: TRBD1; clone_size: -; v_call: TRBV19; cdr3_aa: CASTYRQGYGNQPQHF; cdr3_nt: TGTGCCAGTACATATCGACAGGGTTACGGCAATCAGCCCCAGCATTTT
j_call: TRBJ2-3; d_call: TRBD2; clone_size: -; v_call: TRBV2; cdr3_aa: CASSEVLAGGDDTQYF; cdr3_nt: TGTGCCAGCAGTGAAGTACTAGCGGGAGGGGATGATACGCAGTATTTT
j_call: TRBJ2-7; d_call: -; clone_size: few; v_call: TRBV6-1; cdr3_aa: CASRDSYEQYF; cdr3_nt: TGTGCCAGCAGGGACAGCTACGAGCAGTACTTC
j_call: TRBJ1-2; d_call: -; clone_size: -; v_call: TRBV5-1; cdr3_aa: CASSPETVMGYTF; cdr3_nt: TGCGCCAGCAGCCCGGAGACAGTCATGGGCTACACCTTC
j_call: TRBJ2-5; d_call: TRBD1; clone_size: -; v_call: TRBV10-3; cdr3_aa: CAISERQGGQETQYF; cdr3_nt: TGTGCCATCAGTGAGCGACAGGGGGGCCAAGAGACCCAGTACTTC
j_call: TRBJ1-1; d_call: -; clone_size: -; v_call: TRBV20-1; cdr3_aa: CSAATVNTEAFF; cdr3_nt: TGCAGTGCCGCGACAGTTAACACTGAAGCTTTCTTT
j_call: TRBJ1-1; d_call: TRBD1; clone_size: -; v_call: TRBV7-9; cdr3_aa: CASSGTGGDLDAFF; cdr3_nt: TGTGCCAGCAGCGGGACAGGGGGCGATTTGGACGCTTTCTTT
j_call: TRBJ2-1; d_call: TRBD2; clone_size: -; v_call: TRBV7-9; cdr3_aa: CASSFRVGEGFYNEQFF; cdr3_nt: TGTGCCAGCAGCTTTCGAGTGGGGGAGGGCTTCTACAATGAGCAGTTCTTC
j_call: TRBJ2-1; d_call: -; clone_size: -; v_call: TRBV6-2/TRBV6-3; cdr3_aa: CASSYPPGAYNEQFF; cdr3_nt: TGTGCCAGCAGTTACCCCCCCGGGGCGTACAATGAGCAGTTCTTC
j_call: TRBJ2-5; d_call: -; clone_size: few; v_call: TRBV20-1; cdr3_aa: CSARDRQGGETQYF; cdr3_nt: TGCAGTGCTAGAGATCGGCAGGGTGGAGAGACCCAGTACTTC
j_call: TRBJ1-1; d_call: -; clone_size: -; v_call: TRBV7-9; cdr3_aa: CASSLAIGKGEAFF; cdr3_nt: TGTGCCAGCAGCTTAGCGATAGGGAAGGGCGAAGCTTTCTTT
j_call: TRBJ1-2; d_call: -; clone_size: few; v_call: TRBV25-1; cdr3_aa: CASRPDGMGGYTF; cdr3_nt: TGTGCCAGCAGACCGGACGGTATGGGTGGCTACACCTTC
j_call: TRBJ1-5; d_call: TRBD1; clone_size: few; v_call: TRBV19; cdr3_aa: CASSIDRGSQPQHF; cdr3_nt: TGTGCCAGTAGTATAGACAGGGGGAGTCAGCCCCAGCATTTT
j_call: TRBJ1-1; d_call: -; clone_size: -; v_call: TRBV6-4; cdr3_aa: CASSEPETEAFF; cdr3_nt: TGTGCCAGCAGTGAGCCGGAGACTGAAGCTTTCTTT
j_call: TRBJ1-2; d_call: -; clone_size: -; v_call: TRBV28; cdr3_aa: CASRDFWGYGYTF; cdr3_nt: TGTGCCAGCAGGGACTTCTGGGGCTATGGCTACACCTTC
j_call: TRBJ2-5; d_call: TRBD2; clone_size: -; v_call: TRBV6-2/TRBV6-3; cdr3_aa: CASSYELAGVETQYF; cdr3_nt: TGTGCCAGCAGTTACGAGCTAGCGGGGGTCGAGACCCAGTACTTC
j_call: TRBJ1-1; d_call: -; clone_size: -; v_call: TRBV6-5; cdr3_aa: CASSYPSSEAFF; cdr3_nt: TGTGCCAGCAGTTACCCGAGTTCTGAAGCTTTCTTT
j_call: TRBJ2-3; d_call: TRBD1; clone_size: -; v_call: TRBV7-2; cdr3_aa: CASEPGQDTQYF; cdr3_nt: TGTGCCAGCGAACCGGGACAGGATACGCAGTATTTT
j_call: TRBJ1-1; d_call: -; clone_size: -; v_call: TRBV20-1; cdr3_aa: CSAKTGTVNTEAFF; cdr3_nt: TGCAGTGCTAAAACTGGGACGGTGAACACTGAAGCTTTCTTT
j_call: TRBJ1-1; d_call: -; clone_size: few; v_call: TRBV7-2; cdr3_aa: CASSLSGRGNTEAFF; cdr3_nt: TGTGCCAGCAGCTTATCCGGCAGGGGTAACACTGAAGCTTTCTTT
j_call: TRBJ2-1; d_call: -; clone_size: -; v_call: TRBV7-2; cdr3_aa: CASSLAAGSYNEQFF; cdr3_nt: TGTGCCAGCAGCTTAGCTGCGGGCTCCTACAATGAGCAGTTCTTC
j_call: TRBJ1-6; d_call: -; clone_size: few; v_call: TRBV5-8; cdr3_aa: CASRMIGTGSPLHF; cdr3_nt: TGTGCCAGCAGAATGATTGGGACGGGTTCACCCCTCCACTTT
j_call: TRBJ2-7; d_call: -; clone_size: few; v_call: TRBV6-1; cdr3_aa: CASSEQGVLYGEQYF; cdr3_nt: TGTGCCAGCAGTGAACAAGGAGTCCTGTACGGGGAGCAGTACTTC
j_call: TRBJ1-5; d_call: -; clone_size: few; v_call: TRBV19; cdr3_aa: CASSQGRNQPQHF; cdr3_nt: TGTGCCAGTTCACAGGGACGCAATCAGCCCCAGCATTTT
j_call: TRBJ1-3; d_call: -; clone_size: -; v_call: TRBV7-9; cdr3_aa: CASSLEGGSGNTIYF; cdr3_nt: TGTGCCAGCAGCTTAGAGGGGGGCTCTGGAAACACCATATATTTT
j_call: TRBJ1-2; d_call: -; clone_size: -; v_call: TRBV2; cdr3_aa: CASSDLRGSGYTF; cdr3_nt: TGTGCCAGCAGTGACTTAAGGGGCTCTGGCTACACCTTC
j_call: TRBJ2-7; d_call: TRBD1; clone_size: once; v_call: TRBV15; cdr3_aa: CATSNDQGQGTYEQYF; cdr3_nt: TGTGCCACCAGCAACGACCAAGGACAGGGGACCTACGAGCAGTACTTC
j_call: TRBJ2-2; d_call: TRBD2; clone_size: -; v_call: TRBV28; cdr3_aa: CASSLSSGSGGELFF; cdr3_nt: TGTGCCAGCAGTTTATCTAGCGGGAGTGGCGGGGAGCTGTTTTTT
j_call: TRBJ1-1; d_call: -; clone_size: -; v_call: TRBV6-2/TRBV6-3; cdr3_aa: CASRPDFLLGRTEAFF; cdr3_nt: TGTGCCAGCAGGCCTGACTTTCTCCTCGGGAGGACTGAAGCTTTCTTT
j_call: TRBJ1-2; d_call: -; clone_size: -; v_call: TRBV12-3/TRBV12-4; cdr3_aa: CASSLDRGGGYGYTF; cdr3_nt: TGTGCCAGCAGTTTAGATCGGGGCGGAGGCTATGGCTACACCTTC
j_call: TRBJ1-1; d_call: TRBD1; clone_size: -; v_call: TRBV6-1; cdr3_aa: CASSPRRGTRGMTNTEAFF; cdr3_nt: TGTGCCAGCAGTCCCCGCAGGGGGACCCGGGGTATGACGAACACTGAAGCTTTCTTT
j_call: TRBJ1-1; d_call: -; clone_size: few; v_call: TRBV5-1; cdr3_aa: CASSLEGGLNTEAFF; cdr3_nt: TGCGCCAGCAGCTTGGAGGGAGGTTTGAACACTGAAGCTTTCTTT
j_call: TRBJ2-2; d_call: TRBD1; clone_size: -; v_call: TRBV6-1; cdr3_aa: CASSPAGGRTGELFF; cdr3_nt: TGTGCCAGCAGTCCCGCAGGGGGTCGGACCGGGGAGCTGTTTTTT
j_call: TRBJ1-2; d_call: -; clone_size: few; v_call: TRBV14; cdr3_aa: CASSPSWGEGYTF; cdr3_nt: TGTGCCAGCAGCCCTTCCTGGGGTGAAGGCTACACCTTC
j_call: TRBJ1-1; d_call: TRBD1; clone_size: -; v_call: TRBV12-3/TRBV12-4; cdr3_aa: CASSSPTGLMNTEAFF; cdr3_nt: TGTGCCAGCAGTTCCCCGACAGGGCTTATGAACACTGAAGCTTTCTTT
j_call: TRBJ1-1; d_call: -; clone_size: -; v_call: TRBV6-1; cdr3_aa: CASSPNTEAFF; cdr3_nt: TGTGCCAGCAGCCCGAACACTGAAGCTTTCTTT
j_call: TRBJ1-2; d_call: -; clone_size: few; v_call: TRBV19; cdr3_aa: CASSSLRDGNYGYTF; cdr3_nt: TGTGCCAGTAGTAGCCTCCGGGACGGAAACTATGGCTACACCTTC
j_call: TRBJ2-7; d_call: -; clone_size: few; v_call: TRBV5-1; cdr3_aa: CASSSAVDGDYEQYF; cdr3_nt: TGCGCCAGCAGCTCGGCTGTGGACGGGGACTACGAGCAGTACTTC
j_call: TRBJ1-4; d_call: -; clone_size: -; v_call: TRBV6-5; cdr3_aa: CASSYSGPGLNEKLFF; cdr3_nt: TGTGCCAGCAGTTACTCAGGCCCAGGCCTGAATGAAAAACTGTTTTTT